These T cell receptor beta chains were read from a single sample in a study of beta chain features in type 1 diabetes. Sequencing was performed with immunoSEQ multiplex PCR; in TCRdb, only in-frame clones are kept and a portion is missing. The data contain 150,000 or so clones, roughly 10% of them singletons. Sequencing input: central memory CD4+ T cells from blood. All receptors come from a woman between 40 and 55 years old in good health. Both conserved end residues are part of each CDR3. The D gene is left open where the match is weak. Rows may omit the clone size; those that give it use once, few, many or a size class.

len: 16
j_gene: TRBJ1-4
d_gene: TRBD1
abundance: few
v_gene: TRBV13
CDR3aa: CASSLGGTGNNEKLFF
CDR3nt: TGTGCCAGCAGCTTAGGCGGGACAGGGAATAATGAAAAACTGTTTTTT

len: 15
j_gene: TRBJ2-1
d_gene: TRBD1
abundance: few
v_gene: TRBV7-8
CDR3aa: CASSQTGGFYNEQFF
CDR3nt: TGTGCCAGCAGCCAGACAGGGGGCTTTTACAATGAGCAGTTCTTC

len: 16
j_gene: TRBJ1-2
d_gene: NA
abundance: few
v_gene: TRBV18
CDR3aa: CASSPFGPGANYGYTF
CDR3nt: TGTGCCAGCTCACCGTTTGGTCCGGGGGCTAACTATGGCTACACCTTC

len: 16
j_gene: TRBJ2-3
d_gene: NA
abundance: few
v_gene: TRBV21-1
CDR3aa: CASSKGAGISTDTQYF
CDR3nt: TGTGCCAGCAGCAAGGGAGCGGGAATTAGCACAGATACGCAGTATTTT

len: 14
j_gene: TRBJ1-3
d_gene: NA
abundance: few
v_gene: TRBV10-3
CDR3aa: CAISVTDSGNTIYF
CDR3nt: TGTGCCATCAGTGTGACAGACTCTGGAAACACCATATATTTT

len: 13
j_gene: TRBJ2-5
d_gene: TRBD1
abundance: NA
v_gene: TRBV7-6
CDR3aa: CASSPGQKETQYF
CDR3nt: TGTGCCAGCAGCCCGGGACAGAAAGAGACCCAGTACTTC

len: 14
j_gene: TRBJ1-6
d_gene: TRBD1
abundance: NA
v_gene: TRBV6-1
CDR3aa: CASIPGGDNSPLHF
CDR3nt: TGTGCCAGCATCCCAGGGGGCGATAATTCACCCCTCCACTTT

len: 14
j_gene: TRBJ1-1
d_gene: NA
abundance: NA
v_gene: TRBV29-1
CDR3aa: CSGPPWRLDTEAFF
CDR3nt: TGCAGCGGGCCCCCCTGGAGGCTGGACACTGAAGCTTTCTTT

len: 15
j_gene: TRBJ2-2
d_gene: NA
abundance: NA
v_gene: TRBV6-6
CDR3aa: CASSFPGLNTGELFF
CDR3nt: TGTGCCAGCAGTTTTCCGGGACTTAACACCGGGGAGCTGTTTTTT

len: 14
j_gene: TRBJ1-1
d_gene: TRBD1
abundance: NA
v_gene: TRBV5-1
CDR3aa: CASSFGTVNTEAFF
CDR3nt: TGCGCCAGCAGCTTCGGGACAGTAAACACTGAAGCTTTCTTT

len: 11
j_gene: TRBJ2-3
d_gene: NA
abundance: NA
v_gene: TRBV5-1
CDR3aa: CASSSGDTQYF
CDR3nt: TGCGCCAGCAGCTCAGGGGATACGCAGTATTTT

len: 15
j_gene: TRBJ2-7
d_gene: TRBD1
abundance: few
v_gene: TRBV5-4
CDR3aa: CASSLNAAGGREQYF
CDR3nt: TGTGCCAGCAGCTTGAATGCGGCAGGGGGTCGCGAGCAGTACTTC

len: 17
j_gene: TRBJ2-1
d_gene: NA
abundance: few
v_gene: TRBV11-2
CDR3aa: CASSLEGSGRSYNEQFF
CDR3nt: TGTGCCAGCAGCTTAGAGGGGAGCGGCCGGTCCTACAATGAGCAGTTCTTC

len: 15
j_gene: TRBJ2-3
d_gene: NA
abundance: few
v_gene: TRBV7-8
CDR3aa: CASSLDLVREDTQYF
CDR3nt: TGTGCCAGCAGCTTAGATCTAGTCAGGGAAGATACGCAGTATTTT

len: 13
j_gene: TRBJ2-4
d_gene: NA
abundance: few
v_gene: TRBV6-1
CDR3aa: CASFRRGSNIQYF
CDR3nt: TGTGCCAGCTTTCGTCGGGGGTCAAACATTCAGTACTTC

len: 15
j_gene: TRBJ2-7
d_gene: NA
abundance: once
v_gene: TRBV5-6
CDR3aa: CASSLVGGAAYEQYF
CDR3nt: TGTGCCAGCAGCTTGGTTGGAGGGGCGGCCTACGAGCAGTACTTC

len: 13
j_gene: TRBJ1-2
d_gene: TRBD1
abundance: few
v_gene: TRBV2
CDR3aa: CASSRTGGGGYTF
CDR3nt: TGTGCCAGCAGCCGCACAGGGGGCGGTGGCTACACCTTC

len: 16
j_gene: TRBJ2-7
d_gene: NA
abundance: many
v_gene: TRBV7-6
CDR3aa: CASSVEQGPVSYEQYF
CDR3nt: TGTGCCAGCAGCGTGGAGCAGGGCCCAGTCTCCTACGAGCAGTACTTC

len: 15
j_gene: TRBJ1-2
d_gene: NA
abundance: few
v_gene: TRBV27
CDR3aa: CASSLSPRGNYGYTF
CDR3nt: TGTGCCAGCAGTTTATCGCCCAGGGGCAACTATGGCTACACCTTC

len: 16
j_gene: TRBJ1-2
d_gene: TRBD1
abundance: few
v_gene: TRBV27
CDR3aa: CASNPDRALKGYGYTF
CDR3nt: TGTGCCAGCAACCCGGACAGGGCCCTTAAGGGCTATGGCTACACCTTC

len: 13
j_gene: TRBJ1-3
d_gene: TRBD1
abundance: many
v_gene: TRBV29-1
CDR3aa: CSVTGGASSAIYF
CDR3nt: TGCAGCGTTACAGGGGGCGCGTCATCCGCCATATATTTT

len: 14
j_gene: TRBJ1-5
d_gene: NA
abundance: NA
v_gene: TRBV5-4
CDR3aa: CASSLAGGTQPQHF
CDR3nt: TGTGCCAGCAGCTTGGCCGGGGGGACGCAGCCCCAGCATTTT

len: 16
j_gene: TRBJ1-6
d_gene: NA
abundance: many
v_gene: TRBV21-1
CDR3aa: CASSKPLQGSNSPLHF
CDR3nt: TGTGCCAGCAGCAAACCTCTTCAGGGTTCCAATTCACCCCTCCACTTT

len: 13
j_gene: TRBJ2-2
d_gene: NA
abundance: many
v_gene: TRBV7-9
CDR3aa: CASSSKNTGELFF
CDR3nt: TGTGCCAGCAGCTCCAAGAACACCGGGGAGCTGTTTTTT

len: 15
j_gene: TRBJ1-6
d_gene: NA
abundance: NA
v_gene: TRBV5-4
CDR3aa: CASSLPQGMGSPLHF
CDR3nt: TGTGCCAGCAGCTTGCCCCAGGGGATGGGTTCACCCCTCCACTTT

len: 10
j_gene: TRBJ2-7
d_gene: NA
abundance: NA
v_gene: TRBV2
CDR3aa: CASSAYEQYF
CDR3nt: TGTGCCAGCAGTGCGTACGAGCAGTACTTC

len: 15
j_gene: TRBJ1-2
d_gene: NA
abundance: few
v_gene: TRBV5-1
CDR3aa: CASSLAEGSWDGYTF
CDR3nt: TGCGCCAGCAGCTTGGCGGAGGGGTCCTGGGATGGCTACACCTTC

len: 15
j_gene: TRBJ1-1
d_gene: TRBD1
abundance: few
v_gene: TRBV5-1
CDR3aa: CASSTGQGSFSEAFF
CDR3nt: TGCGCCAGCAGCACCGGACAGGGATCCTTCTCTGAAGCTTTCTTT

len: 12
j_gene: TRBJ1-2
d_gene: NA
abundance: few
v_gene: TRBV29-1
CDR3aa: CSVDSQGYGYTF
CDR3nt: TGCAGCGTTGATAGTCAGGGATATGGCTACACCTTC

len: 15
j_gene: TRBJ2-3
d_gene: NA
abundance: NA
v_gene: TRBV7-2
CDR3aa: CASSQSSRGTDTQYF
CDR3nt: TGTGCCAGCAGCCAGTCCTCTAGGGGTACAGATACGCAGTATTTT

len: 16
j_gene: TRBJ2-2
d_gene: NA
abundance: few
v_gene: TRBV5-6
CDR3aa: CASSLGQPSNTGELFF
CDR3nt: TGTGCCAGCAGCTTGGGACAGCCCTCGAACACCGGGGAGCTGTTTTTT